One and the same sample provided the 15 T cell receptor beta chains below, sequenced in a study of shared clonotypes between healthy human individuals. Generated by immunoSEQ multiplex PCR, the TCRdb table keeps only in-frame clones and is missing some. The repertoire holds more than 600,000 clones, with roughly nine tenths as singletons. Only CD45RO-negative cells positively selected for CCR7 counted as naive CD8 cells, so terminally differentiated effector memory CD45RA+ cells were excluded. Sequenced sample: naive CD8+ T cells sorted from blood. Receptors originate from a man aged 25-40 years in good health.

The chain joins TRBV6-1 to TRBJ2-1, with D perhaps matching TRBD1 (5 bases). From germline, CDR1 is MNHNS and CDR2 SASEGT. CDR3 length equals 17 residues. Trimming shortened V by 2 bases and J by 7 bases, and 21 bases separated the two germline ends. As DNA, the CDR3 is TGTGCCAGCAGTGAAACAGTGTTTTCGGCCTACAGGAATGAGCAGTTCTTC. Protein: CASSETVFSAYRNEQFF.

The CDR3 spells CASSAADYEQYF. The CDR3 DNA reads TGTGCCAGTAGTGCGGCGGACTACGAGCAGTACTTC. V usage is TRBV19 and J usage is TRBJ2-7; D gene uncertain. The germline V gene has CDR1 LNHDA and CDR2 SQIVND (reference sequence). The CDR3 is made up of 12 amino acids. Trimming removed 5 bases at V and 3 bases at J, with 8 bases between.

The V call is TRBV28, the J call TRBJ2-1; no definite D call. This CDR3 is built from 16 residues. Trimming shortened V by 6 bases and J by 9 bases, and 24 bases separated the two germline ends. Germline V lookup: CDR1 MDHEN, CDR2 SYDVKM. In nucleotides, the CDR3 is TGTGCCAGCAGCGGAATACTACGAGAGTCGGCTGGTGAGCAGTTCTTC. This encodes CASSGILRESAGEQFF. The full variable domain, rest sourced from reference TRBV28 and TRBJ2-1, is DVKVTQSSRYLVKRTGEKVFLECVQDMDHENMFWYRQDPGLGLRLIYFSYDVKMKEKGDIPEGYSVSREKKERFSLILESASTNQTSMYLCASSGILRESAGEQFFGPGTRLTVL.

The rearrangement joins TRBV9 to TRBJ2-1; 12 nucleotides match TRBD1. The CDR3 covers 16 residues. Unmatched junction bases numbered 4, after V lost 0 bases and J lost 6 bases. Germline V gene sequence: CDR1 SGDLS, CDR2 YYNGEE. The CDR3 region has the DNA TGTGCCAGCAGCGTAGTGGGGACAGGGGGCTTCAATGAGCAGTTCTTC. This translates into CASSVVGTGGFNEQFF. Looking up the rest from reference TRBV9 and TRBJ2-1 gives the full variable domain: DSGVTQTPKHLITATGQRVTLRCSPRSGDLSVYWYQQSLDQGLQFLIQYYNGEERAKGNILERFSAQQFPDLHSELNLSSLELGDSALYFCASSVVGTGGFNEQFFGPGTRLTVL.

The chain uses TRBV7-8 and TRBJ2-2; unclear D gene. The CDR3 runs to 13 residues. From germline, CDR1 is SGHVS and CDR2 FQNEAQ. The ends were cut back, 4 bases at V and 6 bases at J, with 9 bases in the middle. The CDR3 here is CASSSRPAGELFF. CDR3 sequence (DNA): TGTGCCAGCAGCTCCCGTCCAGCCGGGGAGCTGTTTTTT.

The chain recombines TRBV9 with TRBJ2-1, with D tentatively TRBD1 or TRBD2 (5 bases each). The CDR3 runs 15 residues. The V and J ends lost 3 bases and 6 bases respectively, with 16 bases between them. Germline assignment: CDR1 SGDLS and CDR2 YYNGEE. CDR3 DNA: TGTGCCAGCAGCGAGCCTAGGGACGTACGCAATGAGCAGTTCTTC. This gives the protein CASSEPRDVRNEQFF.

J is TRBJ2-3 and V is TRBV28; 8 nucleotides line up with TRBD2. V lost 5 bases to trimming and J lost 7 bases; unmatched junction nucleotides: 17. The germline gives CDR1 MDHEN, CDR2 SYDVKM. The CDR3 is made up of 17 amino acids. The CDR3 nucleotides read TGTGCCAGCAGTCCCATACCGCAAGGTGCTAGCGGGTATACGCAGTATTTT. Translation gives CASSPIPQGASGYTQYF. The full variable domain, its missing parts supplied by reference TRBV28 and TRBJ2-3, is DVKVTQSSRYLVKRTGEKVFLECVQDMDHENMFWYRQDPGLGLRLIYFSYDVKMKEKGDIPEGYSVSREKKERFSLILESASTNQTSMYLCASSPIPQGASGYTQYFGPGTRLTVL.

The count of this clone is one. The J gene is TRBJ2-7, the V gene TRBV7-8; 8 bases line up with TRBD1. This CDR3 has 14 amino acids. J was trimmed by 5 bases and V by 6 bases; bases with no gene match: 9. Germline CDR1 and CDR2: SGHVS and FQNEAQ. CDR3 in DNA: TGTGCCAGCAGATCGACAGGGGCGGTCAACGAGCAGTACTTC. Its protein is CASRSTGAVNEQYF.

The chain combines TRBV5-4 with TRBJ2-7; 7 bases agree with TRBD1. Trimming removed 7 bases from V and 3 bases from J; junction bases left unmatched: 7. The germline gives CDR1 SGHNT, CDR2 YYREEE (reference sequence). The length of the CDR3 is 13 residues. The chain's CDR3 is CASLTTGDYEQYF. CDR3 bases: TGTGCCAGCCTGACCACAGGGGACTACGAGCAGTACTTC.

Regarding this clone: This sample includes further DNA sequences coding for the same CDR3. The J gene is TRBJ2-3, the V gene TRBV4-3; possible D gene TRBD2, 5 bases. CDR1 LGHNA and CDR2 YSLEER come from the germline V gene. The CDR3 sequence is 15 residues long. The ends were cut back, 0 bases at V and 1 base at J, with 8 bases in the middle. CDR3: CASSQDPGGTDTQYF. The CDR3, as DNA: TGCGCCAGCAGCCAAGATCCCGGGGGCACAGATACGCAGTATTTT.

Comments on this clone: In the same sample, other DNA sequences code for this CDR3. The rearrangement uses TRBV2 and TRBJ1-5; D ambiguous. CDR1 and CDR2 from the germline V gene are SNHLY and FYNNEI. This CDR3 is 13 amino acids long. V was pared by 6 bases and J by 6 bases, with 12 bases between. CDR3 sequence: CASREFGSQPQHF. CDR3 coding DNA: TGTGCCAGCAGAGAATTTGGGAGTCAGCCCCAGCATTTT.

This rearrangement joins TRBV7-2 to TRBJ2-7, with 8 bases matching TRBD1. J lost 3 bases, V lost 1 base, and 8 bases had no gene match. CDR1 and CDR2 from the germline V gene are SGHTA and FQGNSA. This CDR3 region has 16 residues. CDR3 sequence: CASSLGLGTGVYEQYF. As DNA, the CDR3 is TGTGCCAGCAGCTTAGGCCTTGGGACAGGTGTCTACGAGCAGTACTTC.

The gene calls are TRBV28 and TRBJ1-1, with no clear D. With 3 bases removed from V and 8 bases from J, the gap between germline ends came to 10 bases. Germline values: CDR1 MDHEN, CDR2 SYDVKM. The CDR3 sequence is 12 residues long. CDR3 region: CASSFRVEEAFF. In nucleotides, the CDR3 is TGTGCCAGCAGTTTCAGAGTTGAGGAAGCTTTCTTT.

The V and J genes are TRBV27 and TRBJ2-5; D not resolved. The germline gives CDR1 MNHEY, CDR2 SMNVEV (reference sequence). CDR3 length: 15 residues. The V and J ends lost 1 base and 2 bases respectively, with 11 bases between them. Here the CDR3 DNA reads TGTGCCAGCAGTTTATATCCGCGTTATCAAGAGACCCAGTACTTC. Residues: CASSLYPRYQETQYF.

This chain's CDR3 is CASTPTRTGAVSNYGYTF. For the CDR3, the DNA is TGTGCCAGTACCCCGACAAGGACAGGGGCGGTCTCTAACTATGGCTACACCTTC. The chain joins TRBV19 to TRBJ1-2; 9 bases line up with TRBD1. Trimming took 7 bases from V and 0 from J; bases not matched to a gene: 15. Germline assignment: CDR1 LNHDA and CDR2 SQIVND (reference sequence). The length of the CDR3 is 18 residues.